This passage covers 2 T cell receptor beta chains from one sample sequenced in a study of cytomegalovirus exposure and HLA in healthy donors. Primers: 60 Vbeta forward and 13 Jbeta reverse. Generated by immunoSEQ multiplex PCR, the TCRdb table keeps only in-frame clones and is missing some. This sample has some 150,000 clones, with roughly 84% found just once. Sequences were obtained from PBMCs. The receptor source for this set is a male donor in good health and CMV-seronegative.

The CDR3 protein is CASSLFSLAGVTQYF. In DNA, the CDR3 is TGTGCCAGCAGTTTATTTAGTCTAGCGGGGGTTACCCAGTACTTC. V and J are TRBV27 and TRBJ2-5; 10 nucleotides agree with TRBD2. This CDR3 is built from 15 residues. Germline V gene lookup returns CDR1 MNHEY and CDR2 SMNVEV (reference sequence). J was trimmed by 8 bases and V by 1 base; bases with no gene match: 7.

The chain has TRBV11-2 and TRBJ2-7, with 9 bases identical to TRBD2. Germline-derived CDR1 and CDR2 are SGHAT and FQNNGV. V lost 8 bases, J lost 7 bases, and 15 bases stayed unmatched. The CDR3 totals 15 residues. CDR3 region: CASLTGAGGPEEQYF. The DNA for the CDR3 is TGTGCCAGCCTTACCGGGGCGGGAGGGCCCGAGGAGCAGTACTTC.